These T cell receptor beta chains were read from a single sample in a study of vaccination effects on CD4 cells after COVID-19. Measured with immunoSEQ multiplex PCR; TCRdb has only the in-frame clones, and not every one. The sample records about 22,000 clones, roughly 75% being singletons. No antigen has been assigned to these receptors. The source material was CD4+ T cells from PBMCs cultured with HCoV-NL63 spike peptides, sampled before COVID-19 vaccination. These receptors came from a human donor who received a COVID-19 vaccine. The CDR3 runs from the conserved cysteine through the conserved F or W. D genes are given only for firm matches. Expanded clones get a size class; other rows say once, few or many, or leave the size out.

J	V	size	D	CDR3	DNA
TRBJ2-3	TRBV11-2	NA	TRBD1	CASSLAGDSQTTDTQYF	TGTGCCAGCAGCTTAGCCGGGGACAGTCAAACCACAGATACGCAGTATTTT
TRBJ2-1	TRBV6-5	once	NA	CASKEDSYNEQFF	TGTGCCAGCAAGGAGGACTCCTACAATGAGCAGTTCTTC
TRBJ1-4	TRBV9	few	NA	CASSGGATNEKLFF	TGTGCCAGCAGCGGGGGGGCAACTAATGAAAAACTGTTTTTT
TRBJ2-3	TRBV30	NA	TRBD2	CAWSRLAGSTDTQYF	TGTGCCTGGAGCCGACTAGCGGGAAGCACAGATACGCAGTATTTT
TRBJ2-1	TRBV5-5	once	NA	CASSPPDNEQFF	TGTGCCAGCAGCCCCCCGGATAATGAGCAGTTCTTC
TRBJ2-1	TRBV24-1	NA	NA	CATSKTGMSYNEQFF	TGTGCCACCTCTAAGACAGGAATGTCCTACAATGAGCAGTTCTTC
TRBJ1-1	TRBV7-2	NA	TRBD1	CASSRETGEAAFF	TGTGCCAGCAGCCGGGAGACAGGGGAAGCAGCTTTCTTT
TRBJ2-3	TRBV5-1	NA	NA	CASSLGDTTDTQYF	TGCGCCAGCAGCTTGGGTGACACCACAGATACGCAGTATTTT
TRBJ2-5	TRBV3-1/TRBV3-2	NA	TRBD2	CASSQGLRLAGGSGETQYF	TGTGCCAGCAGCCAAGGTCTGCGGCTAGCGGGAGGTTCAGGGGAGACCCAGTACTTC
TRBJ2-6	TRBV19	NA	NA	CASSIRAGTGANVLTF	TGTGCCAGTAGTATTCGGGCAGGGACTGGGGCCAACGTCCTGACTTTC
TRBJ1-4	TRBV29-1	NA	NA	CSVVDGGLGNEKLFF	TGCAGCGTAGTTGACGGCGGGCTGGGGAATGAAAAACTGTTTTTT
TRBJ1-1	TRBV5-1	NA	NA	CASSLVPGVNTEAFF	TGCGCCAGCAGCTTGGTTCCGGGTGTGAACACTGAAGCTTTCTTT
TRBJ1-1	TRBV7-2	NA	NA	CASSSQGNTEAFF	TGTGCCAGCAGCTCACAGGGGAACACTGAAGCTTTCTTT
TRBJ2-3	TRBV4-1	NA	NA	CASSQVGQGTRTDTQYF	TGCGCCAGCAGCCAAGTAGGGCAGGGGACCCGCACAGATACGCAGTATTTT
TRBJ1-2	TRBV19	NA	TRBD1	CASFDGTGINYGYTF	TGTGCCAGTTTCGACGGGACAGGGATTAACTATGGCTACACCTTC
TRBJ2-5	TRBV5-8	NA	NA	CASSLVRGFQETQYF	TGTGCCAGCAGCTTGGTCCGGGGGTTCCAAGAGACCCAGTACTTC
TRBJ1-1	TRBV18	NA	NA	CASSPIDRTEAFF	TGTGCCAGCTCACCAATAGACAGAACTGAAGCTTTCTTT
TRBJ2-7	TRBV28	NA	TRBD2	CASSLRKAGGKAYEQYF	TGTGCCAGCAGTTTGAGAAAAGCGGGAGGTAAGGCCTACGAGCAGTACTTC
TRBJ1-1	TRBV19	few	NA	CASSMGEGFTEAFF	TGTGCCAGTAGTATGGGCGAGGGCTTCACTGAAGCTTTCTTT
TRBJ2-1	TRBV6-5	NA	TRBD2	CASRGLAGGRGFF	TGTGCCAGCAGGGGACTAGCGGGAGGGCGTGGGTTCTTC